The 13 T cell receptor beta chains below all came from one sample that was sequenced in a study of blood T cell repertoires in COVID-19 (dated by TCRdb to the early 2020s). The library was obtained by the immunoSEQ multiplex PCR assay. As stored in TCRdb, this immuneACCESS dataset retains in-frame rearrangements with V and J assigned. A fraction of the clones does not appear; measured against another copy, unresolved V genes explain less than half of the discrepancy, and the remainder lacks a known reason. For this sample there are approximately 160,000 clones; roughly 83% appear just once. The top ten clonotypes cover approximately 4.7% of the sample. The sample taken for sequencing was PBMCs or T cells enriched from blood (not recorded which). These receptors were obtained from a woman between 50 and 59 years old who had recovered from COVID-19.

CDR3 sequence: CASSDGGIQYF. The CDR3, as DNA: TGCGCCAGCAGTGACGGGGGCATTCAGTACTTC. The J gene is TRBJ2-4, the V gene TRBV10-1; possibly TRBD2 for D (6 bases). The CDR3 contains 11 residues. Looked up from germline, CDR1 is WNHNN and CDR2 is SYGVQD (reference sequence). V was cut by 3 bases and J by 9 bases, with 6 bases left in between.

The chain couples TRBV24-1 to TRBJ2-1, with a weak D call TRBD2 (6 bases). The V gene's germline CDR1 is KGHDR and CDR2 SFDVKD. V was clipped by 2 bases and J by 10 bases, with 14 bases between them. The CDR3 extends over 14 amino acids. CDR3: CATSDWGTSLEQFF. Written as DNA, the CDR3 is TGTGCCACCAGTGATTGGGGTACTAGCTTGGAGCAGTTCTTC.

CDR3 sequence: CASSRKGVSDYGYTF. The CDR3 DNA reads as TGTGCCAGCAGTCGTAAGGGGGTTTCTGACTATGGCTACACCTTC. The rearrangement links TRBV6-5 to TRBJ1-2, with a possible D match to TRBD1 (6 bases). Germline CDR1 and CDR2: MNHEY and SVGAGI. Deletions cut 5 bases from V and 3 bases from J, with 16 bases between. The CDR3 covers 15 residues.

This clone has just a few counts. The rearrangement links TRBV11-3 to TRBJ2-3; possible D gene TRBD1, 6 bases. Trimming cost V 1 base and J 1 base, with 6 bases left between them. This CDR3 spans 14 amino acids. CDR1 SGHNT and CDR2 YENEEA come from the germline V gene. The CDR3 DNA reads TGTGCCAGCAGCTTAGGGACAGGCACAGATACGCAGTATTTT. This sequence encodes CASSLGTGTDTQYF.

This chain links TRBV9 with TRBJ1-3, with 7 bases identical to TRBD1. CDR1 is SGDLS, CDR2 YYNGEE, per germline. The CDR3 consists of 15 residues. Trimming cost V 1 base and J 2 bases; bases outside gene matches: 3. The DNA for the CDR3 is TGTGCCAGCAGCGTATCCAGGGGGGCTGGAAACACCATATATTTT. It is translated as CASSVSRGAGNTIYF.

About this clone: The identical CDR3 is also encoded by other nucleotide sequences in the sample. V usage is TRBV3-1 (or the pseudogene TRBV3-2) and J usage is TRBJ1-5; D perhaps matches TRBD1 (6 bases). V was cut by 4 bases and J by 2 bases, with 6 bases left in between. The CDR3 runs 13 residues. Germline V gene data show CDR1 as LGHDT and CDR2 as YNNKEL (reference sequence). The CDR3 here is CASSRQGNQPQHF. The DNA for the CDR3 is TGTGCCAGCAGCCGACAGGGCAATCAGCCCCAGCATTTT.

The chain recombines TRBV14 with TRBJ2-1; maybe TRBD2 (6 bases). Germline-derived CDR1 and CDR2 are SGHDN and FVKESK. V was pared by 7 bases and J by 5 bases, with 18 bases between. The CDR3 sequence is 15 residues long. In nucleotides, the CDR3 is TGTGCCAGCAACAGGCTTGAGGCGGGGAACAATGAGCAGTTCTTC. It encodes CASNRLEAGNNEQFF.

The chain has TRBV19 and TRBJ1-5, with no clear D. V lost 0 bases and J lost 7, with 13 bases in between. The CDR3 contains 15 residues. The V gene's germline CDR1 is LNHDA and CDR2 SQIVND (reference sequence). The CDR3 loop is CASSIDRGGMQPQHF. CDR3 coding DNA: TGTGCCAGTAGTATAGATCGAGGAGGGATGCAGCCCCAGCATTTT.

Written as DNA, the CDR3 is TGTGCCAGCAGTCCACGACAGGTAGATCACTATGGCTACACCTTC. Translating it yields CASSPRQVDHYGYTF. V gene TRBV6-6 combines with J gene TRBJ1-2; a possible D gene is TRBD1 (6 bases). CDR1 and CDR2 from the germline V gene are MNHNY and SVGAGI (reference sequence). Trimming pared 5 bases from V and 3 bases from J, leaving 16 bases between. There are 15 residues in the CDR3.

Only a few counts were recorded for this clone. V gene TRBV10-3 combines with J gene TRBJ1-5; 9 nucleotides line up with TRBD1. V shed 5 bases, J shed 6 bases, and the junction held 8 bases outside the gene matches. This CDR3 has 15 amino acids. The germline V gene has CDR1 ENHRY and CDR2 SYGVKD. CDR3 bases: TGTGCCATCAGTCCGGCGGACAGGGGAGTTCAGCCCCAGCATTTT. Its protein product is CAISPADRGVQPQHF.

The chain uses TRBV19 and TRBJ1-5; 8 nucleotides line up with TRBD1. V lost 10 bases to trimming and J lost 2 bases; unmatched junction nucleotides: 7. This CDR3 region has 14 residues. Germline V gene lookup returns CDR1 LNHDA and CDR2 SQIVND (reference sequence). The CDR3 DNA reads as TGTGCCATCGCGGACAGGGTTGGCAATCAGCCCCAGCATTTT. This codes for CAIADRVGNQPQHF.

The rearrangement links TRBV27 to TRBJ1-3; 8 nucleotides line up with TRBD1. V was clipped by 6 bases and J by 4 bases; unmatched bases: 20. Germline CDR1 reads MNHEY; CDR2 reads SMNVEV (reference sequence). CDR3 size: 19 residues. The CDR3 here is CASSPWRRQGSYSGNTIYF. CDR3 coding DNA: TGTGCCAGCAGCCCCTGGAGGCGACAGGGGTCTTACTCCGGAAACACCATATATTTT.

This chain joins TRBV29-1 and TRBJ1-1; TRBD1 matches at 10 bases. The CDR3 runs to 14 residues. Germline values: CDR1 SQVTM, CDR2 ANQGSEA. J was trimmed by 3 bases and V by 4 bases; bases with no gene match: 5. The CDR3 loop reads CSVGRDRGYTEAFF. CDR3 nucleotide sequence: TGCAGCGTTGGGCGGGACAGGGGCTACACTGAAGCTTTCTTT.